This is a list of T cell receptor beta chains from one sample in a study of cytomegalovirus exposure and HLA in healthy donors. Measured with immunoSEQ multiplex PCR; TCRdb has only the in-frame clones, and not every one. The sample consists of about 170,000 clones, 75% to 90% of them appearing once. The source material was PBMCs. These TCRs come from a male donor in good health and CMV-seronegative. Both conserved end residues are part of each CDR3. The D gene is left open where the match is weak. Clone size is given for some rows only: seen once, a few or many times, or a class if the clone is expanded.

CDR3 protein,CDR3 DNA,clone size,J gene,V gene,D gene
CASRAGQGTGELFF,TGTGCCAGCAGGGCGGGACAGGGAACCGGGGAGCTGTTTTTT,few,TRBJ2-2,TRBV5-5,TRBD1
CASSIRTTNTGELFF,TGTGCCAGTAGTATTAGGACAACGAACACCGGGGAGCTGTTTTTT,-,TRBJ2-2,TRBV19,-
CASSLGQYIGTEAFF,TGTGCCAGCAGCTTAGGACAGTATATTGGCACTGAAGCTTTCTTT,-,TRBJ1-1,TRBV7-6,-
CASSLIRTGETEAFF,TGTGCCAGCAGCTTGATTAGGACAGGGGAGACTGAAGCTTTCTTT,-,TRBJ1-1,TRBV5-8,TRBD1
CASSLGGGGTGGYTF,TGTGCCAGCAGCTTAGGGGGAGGGGGGACAGGAGGCTACACCTTC,-,TRBJ1-2,TRBV7-2,TRBD1
CASRQGQGAGYEQYF,TGCGCCAGCCGACAGGGACAGGGGGCAGGTTACGAGCAGTACTTC,-,TRBJ2-7,TRBV5-1,TRBD1
CASTRSGGPQYF,TGTGCCAGCACCCGTTCGGGGGGTCCTCAGTACTTC,-,TRBJ2-7,TRBV11-2,TRBD2
CASSYGEEAFF,TGTGCCAGCTCATATGGGGAGGAAGCTTTCTTT,-,TRBJ1-1,TRBV18,-
CASSLWATGPTEAFF,TGTGCCAGCAGTTTATGGGCGACAGGGCCTACTGAAGCTTTCTTT,-,TRBJ1-1,TRBV28,TRBD1
CASSFGTGVQETQYF,TGTGCCAGCAGCTTCGGGACAGGGGTCCAAGAGACCCAGTACTTC,-,TRBJ2-5,TRBV5-6,TRBD1
CASSMLAGIRSNTGELFF,TGTGCCAGTAGTATGCTAGCGGGGATTCGCTCGAACACCGGGGAGCTGTTTTTT,-,TRBJ2-2,TRBV19,TRBD2
CASSRDIAKAFF,TGTGCCAGCTCTCGGGACATTGCTAAAGCTTTCTTT,-,TRBJ1-1,TRBV18,-
CSHLAGGTDTQYF,TGCAGTCACCTAGCGGGGGGCACAGATACGCAGTATTTT,once,TRBJ2-3,TRBV29-1,TRBD2
CSVGPEAFF,TGCAGCGTTGGGCCTGAAGCTTTCTTT,-,TRBJ1-1,TRBV29-1,-
CASSDQGQGGIDTQYF,TGCGCCAGCAGCGATCAGGGACAGGGGGGAATTGATACGCAGTATTTT,-,TRBJ2-3,TRBV5-1,TRBD1
CASGLASGANVLTF,TGTGCCAGCGGTTTAGCCTCTGGGGCCAACGTCCTGACTTTC,-,TRBJ2-6,TRBV6-5,-
CASSLVASGAVTGELFF,TGTGCCAGCAGTTTAGTGGCTAGCGGGGCCGTCACCGGGGAGCTGTTTTTT,-,TRBJ2-2,TRBV27,TRBD2
CASSQGWGQGANGYTF,TGTGCCAGCAGCCAAGGATGGGGACAGGGGGCAAATGGCTACACCTTC,few,TRBJ1-2,TRBV14,TRBD1
CATVSRGEDTEAFF,TGTGCCACCGTCTCCCGGGGAGAGGACACTGAAGCTTTCTTT,-,TRBJ1-1,TRBV10-3,-
CAWTRQGANTEAFF,TGTGCCTGGACCCGACAGGGGGCTAATACTGAAGCTTTCTTT,-,TRBJ1-1,TRBV30,TRBD1
CASSPPDGQRPNSPLHF,TGCGCCAGCAGTCCCCCCGACGGACAGCGCCCCAATTCACCCCTCCACTTT,-,TRBJ1-6,TRBV23-1,-
CASSSRNFYEQYF,TGTGCCAGCAGCTCAAGAAACTTCTACGAGCAGTACTTC,few,TRBJ2-7,TRBV7-2,-
CSVEVDRGTEAFF,TGCAGCGTTGAGGTGGACAGGGGCACTGAAGCTTTCTTT,-,TRBJ1-1,TRBV29-1,TRBD1
CASSPSSREQFF,TGTGCCAGCAGCCCCTCTAGTAGGGAGCAGTTCTTC,-,TRBJ2-1,TRBV7-9,-
CASSQDLYEQYF,TGTGCCAGCAGCCAAGATCTTTACGAGCAGTACTTC,-,TRBJ2-7,TRBV4-2,-
CASSDSSQTHQETQYF,TGTGCCAGCAGTGACTCTTCACAAACACACCAAGAGACCCAGTACTTC,-,TRBJ2-5,TRBV6-4,-
CASSLSQRGQFNYGYTF,TGTGCCAGCAGTTTATCGCAAAGGGGGCAGTTTAATTATGGCTACACCTTC,few,TRBJ1-2,TRBV27,TRBD1
CATSMGGGLTDTQYF,TGTGCCACCAGCATGGGGGGGGGCTTGACAGATACGCAGTATTTT,few,TRBJ2-3,TRBV15,-
CASRRSGTGRYEQYF,TGTGCCAGCAGACGCTCCGGGACAGGGAGATACGAGCAGTACTTC,-,TRBJ2-7,TRBV11-2,TRBD1
CASSPGQTRDTIYF,TGTGCCAGCAGCCCAGGACAGACGCGGGACACCATATATTTT,-,TRBJ1-3,TRBV7-9,-
CASSLQGANTEAFF,TGTGCCAGCAGCTTACAGGGGGCGAACACTGAAGCTTTCTTT,-,TRBJ1-1,TRBV7-9,TRBD1
CASSYSTGLPFF,TGTGCCAGCAGTTACTCAACGGGGTTACCTTTCTTT,-,TRBJ1-1,TRBV6-5,-
CASSPSGTEGGYGYTF,TGTGCCAGTAGTCCCTCCGGGACAGAAGGGGGCTATGGCTACACCTTC,once,TRBJ1-2,TRBV19,TRBD1
CASSSPGTGEKAFF,TGTGCCAGCAGCTCACCAGGGACAGGGGAGAAAGCTTTCTTT,-,TRBJ1-1,TRBV5-4,TRBD1
CASSSQGTPLSYEQYF,TGTGCCAGCAGTTCCCAGGGTACCCCCCTCTCCTACGAGCAGTACTTC,-,TRBJ2-7,TRBV2,-
CASSPPSGGPNEKLFF,TGTGCCAGCTCACCCCCTTCGGGGGGGCCAAATGAAAAACTGTTTTTT,once,TRBJ1-4,TRBV18,-
CASSATTSYNEQFF,TGTGCCAGCAGCGCAACGACTAGCTACAATGAGCAGTTCTTC,-,TRBJ2-1,TRBV9,-
CASSLAQGMNTGELFF,TGCGCCAGCAGCTTGGCCCAGGGAATGAACACCGGGGAGCTGTTTTTT,-,TRBJ2-2,TRBV5-1,-
CASSRPSRGATGDTQYF,TGTGCCAGCAGCCGGCCCTCTCGGGGGGCCACGGGAGATACGCAGTATTTT,-,TRBJ2-3,TRBV5-4,-